This T cell receptor (beta chain) was sequenced during a study of blood T cell repertoires in COVID-19. Study as a whole: The samples span acute and convalescent COVID-19 from the United States, Italy and Spain. The cDNA or gDNA used as material had been derived from T cells, B-cell-depleted T cells, or PBMCs.

The CDR3 runs to 13 residues. CDR1 is LNHDA and CDR2 is SQIVND in the germline V gene (reference sequence). V shed 10 bases and J shed 6 bases, with 18 bases lying between them. As handled by the study authors: The authors estimated nucleated cell counts from reference gene primer amplification. Assay used: immunoSEQ multiplex PCR; TCRdb lists only in-frame clones, some missing. V, J and clone size were drawn from that table, and D and trimming were deduced from the DNA. This sample has approximately 240,000 clones; approximately 80% occur once, and the top ten carry around 1.5%. The sequence derives from a woman aged 40 to 50 who had recovered from COVID-19. Input material: peripheral blood. The chain joins TRBV19 to TRBJ1-1; TRBD1 is a possible D gene (6 bases). This CDR3 reads CANNRVPWAEAFF. The CDR3 DNA is TGTGCCAATAACAGGGTCCCATGGGCTGAAGCTTTCTTT. Full variable domain (missing parts from reference TRBV19 and TRBJ1-1): DGGITQSPKYLFRKEGQNVTLSCEQNLNHDAMYWYRQDPGQGLRLIYYSQIVNDFQKGDIAEGYSVSREKKESFPLTVTSAQKNPTAFYLCANNRVPWAEAFFGQGTRLTVV.